This T cell receptor beta chain was captured by sequencing in a study of blood T cells in healthy people across ages. V gave up 1 base and J gave up 13 bases, with 15 bases separating them. The CDR3 runs to 13 residues. This clonotype has a handful of counts. Its antigen is not identified. Study-level findings and limits: Diversity figures derived from one million T cells were judged to underestimate the true value.

Together with a sample-barcoded 5' primer, a J-beta primer mix was included in a second PCR lasting 7 to 11 cycles. Each cDNA molecule received a tag from a template-switch adaptor that had 12 random nucleotides. TCRdb reprocessed the 5' RACE reads with MiXCR, giving one entry per CDR3 protein. The sample shows about 510,000 distinct CDR3 sequences, approximately 26% of them seen only once. The data were also submitted as part of a second study, on T cells of mothers and their children. That work adds: RNA extracted was entirely used for cDNA synthesis, roughly 1.6 ug per 15 ul.

The sequence was obtained from a boy aged 2 to 10 in good health. The sequencing input was blood. The rearrangement uses TRBV12-3 or TRBV12-4 and TRBJ2-3, with D perhaps matching TRBD1 (5 bases). The CDR3 DNA reads TGTGCCAGCAGTTTAGTAGGGCCGCACAGGAAGTATTTT. Its translation: CASSLVGPHRKYF.